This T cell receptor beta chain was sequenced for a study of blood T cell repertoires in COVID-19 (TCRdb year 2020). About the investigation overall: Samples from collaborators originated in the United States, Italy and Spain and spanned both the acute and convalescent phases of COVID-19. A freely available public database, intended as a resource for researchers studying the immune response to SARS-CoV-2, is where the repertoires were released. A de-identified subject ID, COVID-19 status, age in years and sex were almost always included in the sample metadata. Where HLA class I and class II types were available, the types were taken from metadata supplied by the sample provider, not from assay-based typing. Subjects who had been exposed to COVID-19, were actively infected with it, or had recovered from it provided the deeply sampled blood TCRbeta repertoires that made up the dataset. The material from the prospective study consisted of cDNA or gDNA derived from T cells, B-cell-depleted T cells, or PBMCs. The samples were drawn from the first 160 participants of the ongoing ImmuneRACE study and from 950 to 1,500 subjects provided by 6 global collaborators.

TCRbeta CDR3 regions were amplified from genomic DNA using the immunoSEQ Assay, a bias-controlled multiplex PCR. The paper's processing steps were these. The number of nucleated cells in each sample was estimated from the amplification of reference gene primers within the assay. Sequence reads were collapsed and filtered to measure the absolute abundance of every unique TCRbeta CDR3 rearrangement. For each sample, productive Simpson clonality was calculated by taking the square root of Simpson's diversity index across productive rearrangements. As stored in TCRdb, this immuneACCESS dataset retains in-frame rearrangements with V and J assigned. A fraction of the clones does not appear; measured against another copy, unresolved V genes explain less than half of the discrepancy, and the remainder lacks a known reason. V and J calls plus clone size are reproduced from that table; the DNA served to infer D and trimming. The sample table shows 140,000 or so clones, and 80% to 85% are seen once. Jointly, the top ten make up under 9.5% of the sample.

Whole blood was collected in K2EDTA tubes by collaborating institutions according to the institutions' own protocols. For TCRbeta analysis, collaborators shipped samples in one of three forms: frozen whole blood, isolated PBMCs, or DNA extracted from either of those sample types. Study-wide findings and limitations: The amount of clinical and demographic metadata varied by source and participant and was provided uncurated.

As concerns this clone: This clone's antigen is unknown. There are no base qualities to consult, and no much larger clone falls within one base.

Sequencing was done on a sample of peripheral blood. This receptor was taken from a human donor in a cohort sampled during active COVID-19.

This receptor carries the CDR3 CASSLRSRGGRKTQYF. The nucleotide sequence is given as TGTGCCAGCAGCTTGAGATCGCGGGGGGGCCGGAAGACCCAGTACTTC. The V gene is TRBV5-4 and the J gene is TRBJ2-5; 9 middle bases align to TRBD2. V is pruned by 1 base and J by 6 bases, leaving 10 bases of the junction without a gene match. Looking up the germline V gene (reference sequence) yields CDR1 SGHNT and CDR2 YYREEE. Taken from cysteine to phenylalanine, the CDR3 has 16 residues. Of all the DNA, just the CDR3 is kept, 48 bases in frame from base 1.